What follows are 26 T cell receptor beta chains derived from one specimen sequenced in a study of shared clonotypes between healthy human individuals (dated by TCRdb to 2018 to 2021). The library was prepared using the immunoSEQ multiplex PCR assay. The source is immuneACCESS, and TCRdb retained only in-frame sequences with V and J called. Part of the clones is not carried over; for the studies checked, unresolved V genes explain less than half of this, and the remainder is unexplained. In this sample the table shows 300,000 to 400,000 clones, around two thirds of which occur a single time. The ten most abundant clones make up 10% to 13% of the sample. Sequenced material: memory CD4+ T cells sorted from blood. The cell subset or site label, read with the paper, signifies: CD45RA-negative fraction. Receptors originate from a man aged 30 to 45 in good health.

This rearrangement joins TRBV6-6 to TRBJ1-6; D may be TRBD1 (6 bases). Germline CDR1 reads MNHNY; CDR2 reads SVGAGI (reference sequence). This CDR3 has 12 amino acids. Trimming took off 6 bases at V and 14 bases at J, with 14 bases between the two ends. CDR3 protein: CASSLDRSALHF. The CDR3 coding sequence is TGTGCCAGCAGCCTTGACAGGTCGGCCCTCCACTTT.

The chain combines TRBV28 with TRBJ1-2, with D uncertain. This CDR3 spans 11 amino acids. Germline V gene data show CDR1 as MDHEN and CDR2 as SYDVKM. The V gene lost 8 bases and the J gene lost 7 bases, with 11 bases spanning the gap. The CDR3: CASGSWAGYTF. The CDR3 DNA reads TGTGCCAGCGGCTCTTGGGCTGGCTACACCTTC.

The rearrangement uses TRBV5-8 and TRBJ2-1; 8 bases are shared with TRBD1. The germline V gene encodes CDR1 SGHTS and CDR2 YDEGEE. V lost 2 bases and J lost 8; bases outside the gene matches: 15. The CDR3 spans 17 residues. Here the CDR3 DNA reads TGTGCCAGCAGCTTTCCCCCGGGGAGGACAGGGTACCATGAGCAGTTCTTC. Its protein is CASSFPPGRTGYHEQFF. Full variable domain (rest looked up from reference TRBV5-8 and TRBJ2-1): EAGVTQSPTHLIKTRGQQATLRCSPISGHTSVYWYQQALGLGLQFLLWYDEGEERNRGNFPPRFSGRQFPNYSSELNVNALELEDSALYLCASSFPPGRTGYHEQFFGPGTRLTVL.

Note on this clone: Germline is not matched at one junction end, which may reflect a read error. The chain couples TRBV25-1 to TRBJ2-7; D is unresolved. Germline loops: CDR1 MGHDK, CDR2 SYGVNS. This CDR3 region has 11 residues. Written as DNA, the CDR3 is TGTGCCAGCAGTGAATCCGGGTGGGTAGACTTC. Protein: CASSESGWVDF.

The chain joins TRBV12-2 to TRBJ2-1; the D segment call TRBD2 is taken from the table without a DNA check. TRBV12-2 is a pseudogene locus. The CDR3 has 16 amino acids. The chain's CDR3 is CASRLRTSGRRGEQFF. The CDR3 coding sequence is TGTGCAAGTCGCTTACGGACTAGCGGGAGGAGGGGTGAGCAGTTCTTC.

This clone showed up just a few times. The rearrangement links TRBV6-1 to TRBJ2-7, with D perhaps matching TRBD2 (5 bases). V lost 6 bases, J lost 6 bases, and 21 bases lay in between. The CDR3 loop spans 15 amino acids. Germline CDR1 reads MNHNS; CDR2 reads SASEGT. CDR3 in amino acids: CASSPLVTPTTEQYF. The DNA of the CDR3 is TGTGCCAGCAGCCCCTTAGTAACCCCGACTACCGAGCAGTACTTC.

The rearrangement links TRBV18 to TRBJ2-3, with D perhaps TRBD1 (6 bases). Germline assignment: CDR1 KGHSH and CDR2 LQKENI. The V end was cut by 2 bases, the J end by 2 bases, with 14 bases between. The CDR3 covers 16 residues. The CDR3 DNA sequence: TGTGCCAGCTCACCAAGGTTAGGGGGATACACAGATACGCAGTATTTT. Translation: CASSPRLGGYTDTQYF.

V usage is TRBV11-3 and J usage is TRBJ2-2; 10 positions agree with TRBD2. Losses at the gene ends were 1 base for V and 0 bases for J; bases not matched to a gene: 5. CDR3 length: 18 amino acids. Germline-derived CDR1 and CDR2 are SGHNT and YENEEA. The DNA for the CDR3 is TGTGCCAGCAGCTTAGGCACTAGCGGGAAGGCGAACACCGGGGAGCTGTTTTTT. Its translation: CASSLGTSGKANTGELFF.

The chain carries TRBV6-4 and TRBJ2-1; 7 bases are shared with TRBD2. The CDR3 covers 14 residues. Germline V gene lookup returns CDR1 MRHNA and CDR2 SNTAGT. V shed 6 bases, J shed 9 bases, and the junction held 11 bases outside the gene matches. The CDR3 DNA is TGTGCCAGCAGCGGGAGCGGGGTTGGGATTGAGCAGTTCTTC. Translation gives CASSGSGVGIEQFF.

The J gene is TRBJ2-3, the V gene TRBV7-3; 8 bases are shared with TRBD2. The germline gives CDR1 SGHTA, CDR2 FQGTGA. This CDR3 region has 15 residues. Unmatched junction bases numbered 9, after V lost 5 bases and J lost 5 bases. CDR3 sequence reads: CASSKLAEGVDTQYF. The CDR3 region has the DNA TGTGCCAGCAGCAAACTAGCGGAGGGGGTAGATACGCAGTATTTT.

The rearrangement links TRBV4-2 to TRBJ2-2, with TRBD2 identical over 12 bases. Germline lookup yields CDR1 LGHNA and CDR2 YNFKEQ. V lost 4 bases, J lost 4 bases, and 4 bases stayed unmatched. The CDR3 is 16 amino acids. The CDR3, as DNA: TGTGCCAGCAGCCCTAGCGGGAGGGCGAGCACCGGGGAGCTGTTTTTT. The encoded protein is CASSPSGRASTGELFF.

V gene TRBV2 combines with J gene TRBJ2-7, with D tentatively TRBD1 (6 bases). Trimming took 5 bases from V and 4 from J, leaving 12 bases between them. Germline V gene sequence: CDR1 SNHLY, CDR2 FYNNEI. There are 13 residues in the CDR3. CDR3 sequence reads: CASSLDRSYEQYF. The DNA for the CDR3 is TGTGCCAGCAGTTTGGACAGAAGTTACGAGCAGTACTTC.

The chain joins TRBV30 to TRBJ1-3, with D unclear. The CDR3 totals 10 residues. V lost 0 bases and J 8 bases, leaving 2 bases between the germline ends. Germline loops: CDR1 GTSNPN, CDR2 SVGIG (reference sequence). The DNA of the CDR3 is TGTGCCTGGAGTGTAGACACCATATATTTT. Residues: CAWSVDTIYF.

The chain links TRBV5-1 to TRBJ2-1, with TRBD2 identical over 8 bases. CDR3 length: 15 residues. Germline CDR1 SGHRS, CDR2 YFSETQ. The trim removed 1 base at V and 7 bases at J, leaving 7 bases unmatched. This chain's CDR3 is CASSLYSGTENEQFF. The CDR3 DNA sequence: TGCGCCAGCAGCTTGTATAGCGGGACGGAAAATGAGCAGTTCTTC. Full variable domain (rest looked up from reference TRBV5-1 and TRBJ2-1): KAGVTQTPRYLIKTRGQQVTLSCSPISGHRSVSWYQQTPGQGLQFLFEYFSETQRNKGNFPGRFSGRQFSNSRSEMNVSTLELGDSALYLCASSLYSGTENEQFFGPGTRLTVL.

This clone has a count of ten or more. V usage is TRBV14 and J usage is TRBJ1-1, with 7 bases that match TRBD1. The CDR3 runs 15 residues. From germline, CDR1 is SGHDN and CDR2 FVKESK. With V trimmed by 4 bases and J by 0 bases, 5 bases remained unmatched. The CDR3 loop reads CASSRRTGMNTEAFF. CDR3 bases: TGTGCCAGCAGCCGCCGGACAGGTATGAACACTGAAGCTTTCTTT.

This chain joins TRBV18 and TRBJ1-1; D possibly corresponds to TRBD1 (5 bases). Germline lookup yields CDR1 KGHSH and CDR2 LQKENI. V was clipped by 3 bases and J by 1 base, with 9 bases between them. The CDR3 is made up of 14 amino acids. CDR3 residues: CASSPGTANTEAFF. DNA for the CDR3: TGTGCCAGCTCACCCGGGACCGCGAACACTGAAGCTTTCTTT. Variable domain in full (rest from reference TRBV18 and TRBJ1-1): NAGVMQNPRHLVRRRGQEARLRCSPMKGHSHVYWYRQLPEEGLKFMVYLQKENIIDESGMPKERFSAEFPKEGPSILRIQQVVRGDSAAYFCASSPGTANTEAFFGQGTRLTVV.

In this sample, this clone turned up once. The chain has TRBV4-1 and TRBJ2-1; 8 bases match TRBD1. The germline V gene has CDR1 MGHRA and CDR2 YSYEKL. After removal of 4 bases from V and 4 bases from J, the junction contained 6 bases not matched to a gene. The CDR3 consists of 15 residues. The CDR3 sequence is CASSPWTGQYNEQFF. The CDR3 DNA reads as TGCGCCAGCAGCCCTTGGACAGGGCAGTACAATGAGCAGTTCTTC.

This chain links TRBV10-2 with TRBJ2-7; D unresolved. Trimming shortened V by 3 bases and J by 2 bases, and 14 bases separated the two germline ends. The germline CDR1 and CDR2 sequences are WSHSY and SAAADI. The CDR3 totals 15 residues. CDR3 nucleotides: TGCGCCAGCAGTGATGGAATGGGTCCGACCTACGAGCAGTACTTC. Amino acid sequence: CASSDGMGPTYEQYF.

This clone was counted ten times or more. The chain is built from TRBV5-1 and TRBJ1-1, with 7 positions matching TRBD1. The germline V gene has CDR1 SGHRS and CDR2 YFSETQ. The CDR3 covers 16 residues. The junction had 6 bases not matched to a gene; V was cut back by 1 base and J by 0 bases. DNA of the CDR3: TGCGCCAGCAGCTTGTCCGGGACAGCCTTGAACACTGAAGCTTTCTTT. Translation: CASSLSGTALNTEAFF.

V is TRBV18 and J is TRBJ1-2; D unclear. V shed 0 bases and J shed 8 bases, with 13 bases lying between them. The CDR3 extends over 14 amino acids. From germline, CDR1 is KGHSH and CDR2 LQKENI. The CDR3 region is CASSPPPAGRGYTF. As DNA, the CDR3 is TGTGCCAGCTCACCACCGCCGGCCGGGAGAGGCTACACCTTC.

The chain recombines TRBV6-6 with TRBJ2-1; either TRBD1 or TRBD2 may fit D (5 bases each). This CDR3 is built from 12 residues. Germline CDR1 reads MNHNY; CDR2 reads SVGAGI (reference sequence). Deletions cut 6 bases from V and 10 bases from J, with 13 bases between. The CDR3 DNA follows: TGTGCCAGCAGGTCCCCGGGGCGAGAGCAGTTCTTC. This translates into CASRSPGREQFF.

As for this clone: The sample has other DNA sequences that encode this CDR3 too. The chain joins TRBV6-1 to TRBJ1-4; D unclear. This CDR3 is 13 amino acids long. Trimming pared 8 bases from V and 2 bases from J, leaving 9 bases between. Germline V gene lookup returns CDR1 MNHNS and CDR2 SASEGT. This CDR3 is CASSRGTNEKLFF. The CDR3 DNA sequence: TGTGCCAGCTCCCGTGGGACTAATGAAAAACTGTTTTTT.

Comments on this clone: The identical CDR3 is also encoded by other nucleotide sequences in the sample. The chain couples TRBV28 to TRBJ1-1; D is unclear. Germline CDR1 is MDHEN and CDR2 is SYDVKM. Trimming pared 5 bases from V and 4 bases from J, leaving 8 bases between. There are 12 residues in the CDR3. CDR3 residues: CASSPLGTEAFF. The CDR3 bases are TGTGCCAGCAGTCCCTTGGGCACTGAAGCTTTCTTT. Full variable domain (missing parts from reference TRBV28 and TRBJ1-1): DVKVTQSSRYLVKRTGEKVFLECVQDMDHENMFWYRQDPGLGLRLIYFSYDVKMKEKGDIPEGYSVSREKKERFSLILESASTNQTSMYLCASSPLGTEAFFGQGTRLTVV.

This clone has a count of ten or more. The rearrangement uses TRBV29-1 and TRBJ2-1, with D perhaps TRBD2 (5 bases). In germline, CDR1 is SQVTM, CDR2 ANQGSEA. The CDR3 is 14 amino acids. Trimming pared 3 bases from V and 2 bases from J, leaving 11 bases between. CDR3 region: CSVDPRGTYNEQFF. For the CDR3, the DNA is TGCAGCGTTGACCCTCGGGGTACCTACAATGAGCAGTTCTTC.

This sequence joins TRBV30 and TRBJ1-2; 12 bases are a match to TRBD1. The CDR3 totals 16 residues. V gave up 0 bases and J gave up 8 bases; unmatched junction bases: 10. Germline V gene data show CDR1 as GTSNPN and CDR2 as SVGIG (reference sequence). The CDR3 bases are TGTGCCTGGAGTGTAGCCGGGACAGGGGGCTTCGGGGGCTACACCTTC. Encoded protein: CAWSVAGTGGFGGYTF.

The chain's CDR3 is CASSPTWTAQETQYF. As DNA, the CDR3 is TGTGCCAGCTCACCCACCTGGACAGCCCAAGAGACCCAGTACTTC. V and J are TRBV18 and TRBJ2-5, with D possibly matching TRBD1 (6 bases). Germline assignment: CDR1 KGHSH and CDR2 LQKENI. The V end lost 3 bases, the J end lost 1 base, and 12 bases lay between the germline ends. The CDR3 covers 15 residues.